Each of the 13 T cell receptor beta chains below was sequenced from the same sample in a study of response to subunit inactivated influenza vaccine. TCRdb re-called the RT-PCR reads with MiXCR, one entry per CDR3 protein. Of 500,000 to 600,000 distinct CDR3 sequences detected, around 15% appear once; the ten largest clones hold 11%. Sample: PBMCs from blood, taken approximately 12 days after vaccination. The receptor source for this set is a man aged 50 to 60 who received an inactivated influenza vaccine.

This clonotype appeared a few times. The rearrangement links TRBV5-1 to TRBJ1-6; weak D call: TRBD1 (6 bases). The V gene's germline CDR1 is SGHRS and CDR2 YFSETQ. V was shortened by 0 bases and J by 9 bases, with 16 bases between the two germline ends. The length of the CDR3 is 16 residues. The CDR3 here is CASSLDPGARGSPLHF. The CDR3 coding sequence is TGCGCCAGCAGCTTGGACCCGGGCGCCAGGGGTTCACCCCTCCACTTT.

This rearrangement joins TRBV7-2 to TRBJ2-7; 9 positions agree with TRBD2. The germline V gene has CDR1 SGHTA and CDR2 FQGNSA. The CDR3 extends over 15 amino acids. V shed 2 bases and J 4 bases; nucleotides not matched to a gene: 6. The chain's CDR3 is CASSLSWTSDYEQYF. CDR3 nucleotides: TGTGCCAGCAGCTTAAGTTGGACTAGCGATTACGAGCAGTACTTC.

The chain joins TRBV12-3 or TRBV12-4 to TRBJ1-2, with unresolved D. The CDR3 loop spans 13 amino acids. The V end lost 5 bases, the J end lost 8 bases, and 15 bases lay between the germline ends. The CDR3 here is CASSLKTGSGYTF. CDR3 bases: TGTGCCAGCAGTCTCAAAACCGGGTCGGGCTACACCTTC.

This clonotype was seen a handful of times. V is TRBV5-1 and J is TRBJ2-1; D may correspond to TRBD1 or TRBD2 (7 bases each). The CDR3 has 14 residues. With 3 bases removed from V and 9 bases from J, the gap between germline ends came to 16 bases. CDR1 and CDR2 (germline): SGHRS, YFSETQ. The CDR3 coding sequence is TGCGCCAGCAGCTCCGACAGGGAGGGTGGTGAGCAGTTCTTC. Residues: CASSSDREGGEQFF.

The gene calls are TRBV18 and TRBJ1-4, with D perhaps matching TRBD1 (5 bases). Between the trimmed V and J ends, which lost 0 bases and 8 bases, there was a span of 13 bases. This CDR3 is built from 15 residues. The V gene's germline CDR1 is KGHSH and CDR2 LQKENI. The CDR3 region has the DNA TGTGCCAGCTCACCACCCGCAGGGCCAAGCGAAAAACTGTTTTTT. Translated, it gives CASSPPAGPSEKLFF.

This clonotype has a count of ten or more. A junction boundary mismatches the germline segment, possibly from a read error. The rearrangement uses TRBV5-1 and TRBJ2-7; D may be TRBD2 (6 bases). This CDR3 is built from 14 residues. The germline CDR1 and CDR2 sequences are SGHRS and YFSETQ. The CDR3 protein is CASSLLGGSYEQYF. The DNA of the CDR3 is TGTGCCAGCAGCCTCCTGGGGGGCTCCTACGAGCAGTACTTC.

Many counts were recorded for this clonotype. V usage is TRBV7-9 and J usage is TRBJ2-7; D is ambiguous. The V gene's germline CDR1 is SEHNR and CDR2 FQNEAQ (reference sequence). With 5 bases removed from V and 6 bases from J, the gap between germline ends came to 8 bases. The length of the CDR3 is 11 residues. This chain's CDR3 is CASSSSREQYF. The DNA for the CDR3 is TGTGCCAGCAGCAGTAGTCGCGAGCAGTACTTC.

The chain has TRBV29-1 and TRBJ2-2, with 11 bases aligning to TRBD1. The CDR3 is made up of 13 amino acids. Germline CDR1 SQVTM, CDR2 ANQGSEA. V lost 4 bases, J lost 6 bases, and 1 base stayed unmatched. The CDR3 is CSVGTGGPGELFF. CDR3 coding DNA: TGCAGCGTTGGGACAGGGGGCCCCGGGGAGCTGTTTTTT.

This clonotype was found many times. The chain recombines TRBV7-9 with TRBJ2-5, with TRBD1 matching 10 bases. The germline V gene encodes CDR1 SEHNR and CDR2 FQNEAQ (reference sequence). Trimming at V came to 2 bases and at J to 5 bases, leaving 2 bases not matched to a gene. The CDR3 consists of 14 residues. The CDR3 spells CASSLRQGAETQYF. The CDR3 DNA sequence: TGTGCCAGCAGCTTACGACAGGGGGCCGAGACCCAGTACTTC.

The CDR3: CASSLVYSFEDTQYF. The CDR3 DNA reads TGTGCCAGCAGCTTAGTCTATTCTTTTGAGGATACGCAGTATTTT. V is TRBV7-2 and J is TRBJ2-3; D unresolved. Germline lookup yields CDR1 SGHTA and CDR2 FQGNSA. This CDR3 contains 15 residues. V gave up 1 base and J gave up 6 bases, with 14 bases separating them.

To note about this clonotype: Mismatch with germline at one junction end may stem from a read error. The rearrangement joins TRBV28 to TRBJ2-1; 13 bases fit TRBD2. This CDR3 has 16 residues. CDR1 MDHEN and CDR2 SYDVKM come from the germline V gene. The CDR3 loop reads CASSPTRLAGGNEQFF. The CDR3 nucleotides read TGTGCCAGCAGTCCTACTAGACTAGCGGGGGGCAATGAACAGTTCTTC.

The sample holds a few counts of this clonotype. The chain combines TRBV20-1 with TRBJ1-5, with 8 positions matching TRBD1. In germline, CDR1 is DFQATT, CDR2 SNEGSKA (reference sequence). CDR3 size: 16 residues. J gave up 1 base and V 1 base, and 6 bases lay outside the gene matches. The CDR3 protein is CSARAPNRGSNQPQHF. The CDR3 coding sequence is TGCAGTGCTAGAGCCCCGAACAGGGGGAGCAATCAGCCCCAGCATTTT.

This clonotype showed up many times. The V gene is TRBV10-1, the J gene TRBJ1-1; D is ambiguous. CDR3 length: 13 residues. Trimming left V 6 bases short and J 2 bases short, with 10 bases between. Germline V gene lookup returns CDR1 WNHNN and CDR2 SYGVQD (reference sequence). CDR3 region: CASRTTANTEAFF. The CDR3 DNA follows: TGCGCCAGCAGGACGACGGCTAACACTGAAGCTTTCTTT.